The 17 T cell receptor beta chains below come from one sample, sequenced in a study of T cell responses to AZD1222 COVID-19 vaccine. Data came from immunoSEQ multiplex PCR; TCRdb stores just in-frame clones and leaves some out. The sample lists more than 90,000 clones; roughly 84% were seen once. This specimen was peripheral blood, taken 28 days after the second AZD1222 dose. The receptor source for this set is an adult who received the AZD1222 COVID-19 vaccine.

V is TRBV29-1 and J is TRBJ1-1; tentative D call: TRBD1 (5 bases). The CDR3 spans 14 residues. V was cut by 6 bases and J by 4 bases, with 18 bases left in between. Germline V gene lookup returns CDR1 SQVTM and CDR2 ANQGSEA. In nucleotides, the CDR3 is TGCAGCGTCTACGCGATGCGGCAGGGCACTGAAGCTTTCTTT. Translation gives CSVYAMRQGTEAFF. The entire variable domain, with the rest obtained from reference TRBV29-1 and TRBJ1-1, is as follows: SAVISQKPSRDICQRGTSLTIQCQVDSQVTMMFWYRQQPGQSLTLIATANQGSEATYESGFVIDKFPISRPNLTFSTLTVSNMSPEDSSIYLCSVYAMRQGTEAFFGQGTRLTVV.

In this sample, this clone turned up a few times. The chain carries TRBV24-1 and TRBJ2-5, with D possibly being TRBD2 (5 bases). The germline V gene encodes CDR1 KGHDR and CDR2 SFDVKD. This CDR3 is 13 amino acids long. Deletions cut 6 bases from V and 0 bases from J, with 7 bases between. CDR3 bases: TGTGCCACCAGTAGCGGATACCAAGAGACCCAGTACTTC. Amino acids: CATSSGYQETQYF.

This chain connects TRBV19 to TRBJ1-5; 9 positions agree with TRBD1. V shed 5 bases and J 4 bases; nucleotides not matched to a gene: 9. The length of the CDR3 is 16 residues. The germline CDR1 and CDR2 sequences are LNHDA and SQIVND (reference sequence). The DNA of the CDR3 is TGTGCCAGTAGTCAACAGGGGGCGGCTTCGAATCAGCCCCAGCATTTT. Translating gives CASSQQGAASNQPQHF.

J is TRBJ2-7 and V is TRBV27, with D perhaps matching TRBD2 (6 bases). Germline lookup yields CDR1 MNHEY and CDR2 SMNVEV (reference sequence). The length of the CDR3 is 15 residues. Trimming stripped 3 bases from V and 3 bases from J, with 15 bases between. The DNA of the CDR3 is TGTGCCAGCAGTTTTTACCGGGGGACCATCTACGAGCAGTACTTC. The encoded protein is CASSFYRGTIYEQYF.

This chain joins TRBV5-1 and TRBJ1-4, with unresolved D. Trimming took off 2 bases at V and 3 bases at J, with 8 bases between the two ends. The germline gives CDR1 SGHRS, CDR2 YFSETQ. This CDR3 is built from 14 residues. The CDR3, as DNA: TGCGCCAGCAGCTTTGGGAGTGCTAATGAAAAACTGTTTTTT. Protein product: CASSFGSANEKLFF.

Of note for this clone: The conserved phenylalanine or tryptophan is not found at the CDR3 terminus, so this likely reflects a read error. The DNA is left out, because the CDR3 cannot be placed on it with certainty; the CDR3 is given as TCRdb lists it. The chain couples TRBV5-1 to TRBJ1-6; the table assigns TRBD1, which was not confirmed against the DNA. The CDR3 numbers 13 amino acids, ends counted. CDR1 is SGHRS and CDR2 is YFSETQ in the germline V gene. Here the CDR3 reads CASRAHAMDSFRL.

V is TRBV28 and J is TRBJ1-1, with D tentatively TRBD1 (6 bases). Looked up from germline, CDR1 is MDHEN and CDR2 is SYDVKM. Trimming shortened V by 5 bases and J by 1 base, and 23 bases separated the two germline ends. CDR3 size: 18 residues. CDR3 in amino acids: CASSRWGTRGTQNTEAFF. CDR3 in DNA: TGTGCCAGCAGTCGTTGGGGGACACGCGGGACACAGAACACTGAAGCTTTCTTT.

The genes are TRBV4-3 and TRBJ2-7; no clear D. Germline assignment: CDR1 LGHNA and CDR2 YSLEER. Trimming took off 1 base at V and 2 bases at J, with 12 bases between the two ends. The CDR3 is made up of 15 amino acids. The CDR3 region has the DNA TGCGCCAGCAGCCAAGCCAGCGAGACCGCCTACGAGCAGTACTTC. Residues: CASSQASETAYEQYF.

The chain employs TRBV6-5 and TRBJ1-2, with TRBD1 as a possible D gene (5 bases). The CDR3 contains 13 residues. From germline, CDR1 is MNHEY and CDR2 SVGAGI. The germline V and J ends were trimmed by 4 bases and 7 bases, with 13 bases remaining between them. The CDR3 sequence is CASSSDSSGGYTF. CDR3 coding DNA: TGTGCCAGCAGTTCTGACAGTTCAGGTGGCTACACCTTC.

This chain joins TRBV27 and TRBJ2-7; D is perhaps TRBD1 (6 bases). The germline CDR1 and CDR2 sequences are MNHEY and SMNVEV (reference sequence). The V and J ends lost 3 bases and 2 bases respectively, with 17 bases between them. The CDR3 sequence is 16 residues long. The CDR3 here is CASSFWAGAPPYEQYF. For the CDR3, the DNA is TGTGCCAGCAGTTTTTGGGCAGGGGCGCCGCCCTACGAGCAGTACTTC.

The rearrangement uses TRBV13 and TRBJ1-1; a possible D gene is TRBD1 (6 bases). The CDR3 is made up of 15 amino acids. The germline gives CDR1 PRHDT, CDR2 FYEKMQ (reference sequence). Between the trimmed V and J ends, which lost 4 bases and 4 bases, there was a span of 16 bases. The CDR3 nucleotides are TGTGCCAGCAGCTCGAGGACAGCTGGGGGCACTGAAGCTTTCTTT. Translating gives CASSSRTAGGTEAFF.

The chain uses TRBV3-1 (or the pseudogene TRBV3-2) and TRBJ1-4; a possible D gene is TRBD1 (5 bases). The germline V and J ends were trimmed by 0 bases and 4 bases, with 12 bases remaining between them. Germline CDR1 reads LGHDT; CDR2 reads YNNKEL (reference sequence). The CDR3 sequence is 16 residues long. The CDR3 protein is CASSQDRDSINEKLFF. In DNA, the CDR3 is TGTGCCAGCAGCCAAGATAGGGACTCCATTAATGAAAAACTGTTTTTT.

V is TRBV18 and J is TRBJ2-5, with 8 bases fitting TRBD2. Unmatched junction bases numbered 11, after V lost 8 bases and J lost 3 bases. This CDR3 is built from 15 residues. Germline V lookup: CDR1 KGHSH, CDR2 LQKENI. CDR3: CASTQTSVEEETQYF. For the CDR3, the DNA is TGTGCCAGCACGCAGACTAGCGTGGAGGAAGAGACCCAGTACTTC.

This clone occurred a few times. The chain employs TRBV5-4 and TRBJ2-3, with D tentatively TRBD1 (6 bases). Germline CDR1 is SGHNT and CDR2 is YYREEE (reference sequence). The CDR3 extends over 15 amino acids. V shed 2 bases and J shed 2 bases, with 12 bases lying between them. The CDR3 region has the DNA TGTGCCAGCAGCTTTCCGGGACAACACACAGATACGCAGTATTTT. As protein: CASSFPGQHTDTQYF. The whole variable domain, filled in from reference TRBV5-4 and TRBJ2-3, reads ETGVTQSPTHLIKTRGQQVTLRCSSQSGHNTVSWYQQALGQGPQFIFQYYREEENGRGNFPPRFSGLQFPNYSSELNVNALELDDSALYLCASSFPGQHTDTQYFGPGTRLTVL.

The chain links TRBV23-1 to TRBJ1-4; D gene unclear. Being an ORF, TRBV23-1 has a function that is uncertain. V lost 4 bases, J lost 10 bases, and 7 bases lay in between. The CDR3 extends over 11 amino acids. CDR3 coding DNA: TGCGCCAGCAGTCTCATCCCAAAACTGTTTTTT. This sequence encodes CASSLIPKLFF.

The chain employs TRBV3-1 (or the pseudogene TRBV3-2) and TRBJ1-4; D possibly corresponds to TRBD1 (6 bases). V was trimmed by 1 base and J by 7 bases, leaving 19 bases between them. This CDR3 region has 17 residues. Germline-derived CDR1 and CDR2 are LGHDT and YNNKEL (reference sequence). The DNA of the CDR3 is TGTGCCAGCAGCCAAGTTAATCGGGGGCTAGCTGGTGAAAAACTGTTTTTT. Its translation: CASSQVNRGLAGEKLFF.

CDR3 sequence: CASRPPRGGEKLFF. CDR3 sequence (DNA): TGTGCCAGCCGACCACCCAGGGGCGGTGAAAAACTGTTTTTT. The gene calls are TRBV7-9 and TRBJ1-4; the D gene is possibly TRBD1 (6 bases). The germline V gene has CDR1 SEHNR and CDR2 FQNEAQ (reference sequence). The CDR3 is made up of 14 amino acids. V lost 8 bases and J lost 7, with 17 bases in between.